This passage covers 25 T cell receptor beta chains from one sample sequenced in a study of cytomegalovirus exposure and HLA in healthy donors. The PCR employed 60 Vbeta primers together with 13 Jbeta primers. Clones were sequenced by immunoSEQ multiplex PCR, and TCRdb holds only the in-frame ones, with some missing. This sample has 150,000 to 250,000 clones, with approximately 85% found just once. The sample comprised PBMCs. These receptors were obtained from a girl between 5 and 17 years old in good health and CMV-seropositive.

The chain employs TRBV28 and TRBJ1-2; a possible D gene is TRBD1 (6 bases). Germline CDR1 MDHEN, CDR2 SYDVKM. The V end was cut by 1 base, the J end by 0 bases, with 6 bases between. The CDR3 length is 14 residues. CDR3 DNA sequence: TGTGCCAGCAGTTTATACAGGGCTAACTATGGCTACACCTTC. Amino acid sequence: CASSLYRANYGYTF.

The chain uses TRBV6-5 and TRBJ1-6, with a possible D match to TRBD1 (5 bases). The CDR3 sequence is 15 residues long. Germline loops: CDR1 MNHEY, CDR2 SVGAGI. Trimming cost V 0 bases and J 9 bases, with 12 bases left between them. CDR3 DNA sequence: TGTGCCAGCAGTTACTCGGTCCAGGGAAGTTCACCCCTCCACTTT. Translated: CASSYSVQGSSPLHF.

The chain is built from TRBV11-2 and TRBJ1-6; tentatively, D is TRBD1 (6 bases). This CDR3 has 18 residues. CDR1 and CDR2 (germline): SGHAT, FQNNGV. Trimming stripped 2 bases from V and 10 bases from J, with 24 bases between. DNA for the CDR3: TGTGCCAGCAGCTTATGGTCGACAGGCACCCAACCCGGGTCACCCCTCCACTTT. Its protein product is CASSLWSTGTQPGSPLHF.

This clone showed up just once. The genes are TRBV10-3 and TRBJ1-1; D gene ambiguous. V was cut by 7 bases and J by 0 bases, with 9 bases left in between. This CDR3 spans 13 amino acids. Germline loops: CDR1 ENHRY, CDR2 SYGVKD. The CDR3 bases are TGTGCCATCAACACAGACCTGAACACTGAAGCTTTCTTT. It yields the protein CAINTDLNTEAFF.

This chain connects TRBV6-1 to TRBJ1-2; maybe TRBD1 (6 bases). CDR1 and CDR2 (germline): MNHNS, SASEGT. V dropped 3 bases and J dropped 4 bases, with 9 bases sitting between them. The CDR3 runs to 13 residues. The CDR3 region is CASSDTGIYGYTF. In DNA form, the CDR3 reads TGTGCCAGCAGTGATACAGGGATCTATGGCTACACCTTC.

The CDR3 sequence is CASSSQGMNYEQYF. The CDR3 DNA follows: TGTGCCAGCAGCTCACAGGGCATGAACTACGAGCAGTACTTC. The chain couples TRBV5-4 to TRBJ2-7; a possible D gene is TRBD1 (6 bases). The CDR3 runs 14 residues. Germline V gives CDR1 SGHNT, CDR2 YYREEE (reference sequence). With 3 bases removed from V and 3 bases from J, the gap between germline ends came to 13 bases.

V and J are TRBV11-2 and TRBJ2-7; possible D gene TRBD2, 5 bases. Trimming left V 2 bases short and J 0 bases short, with 14 bases between. CDR1 SGHAT and CDR2 FQNNGV come from the germline V gene. The CDR3 runs 16 residues. For the CDR3, the DNA is TGTGCCAGCAGCTTATTAACGAGGGCAAGCTCCTACGAGCAGTACTTC. Its protein is CASSLLTRASSYEQYF. The full variable domain, its missing parts supplied by reference TRBV11-2 and TRBJ2-7, is EAGVAQSPRYKIIEKRQSVAFWCNPISGHATLYWYQQILGQGPKLLIQFQNNGVVDDSQLPKDRFSAERLKGVDSTLKIQPAKLEDSAVYLCASSLLTRASSYEQYFGPGTRLTVT.

The gene calls are TRBV18 and TRBJ1-1; 9 nucleotides match TRBD1. V shed 3 bases and J 7 bases; nucleotides not matched to a gene: 6. The CDR3 runs to 14 residues. From germline, CDR1 is KGHSH and CDR2 LQKENI. CDR3 region: CASSPIRQGDEAFF. The CDR3, as DNA: TGTGCCAGCTCACCCATAAGACAGGGGGATGAAGCTTTCTTT.

This chain joins TRBV13 and TRBJ2-3; perhaps TRBD1 as D (6 bases). Germline assignment: CDR1 PRHDT and CDR2 FYEKMQ (reference sequence). The V end lost 3 bases, the J end lost 4 bases, and 11 bases lay between the germline ends. The CDR3 contains 14 residues. CDR3 in amino acids: CASSLGALSDTQYF. DNA of the CDR3: TGTGCCAGCAGCTTGGGGGCACTATCAGATACGCAGTATTTT.

V usage is TRBV10-2 and J usage is TRBJ2-1; 8 bases line up with TRBD1. Germline loops: CDR1 WSHSY, CDR2 SAAADI. The CDR3 length is 16 residues. V was clipped by 0 bases and J by 8 bases; unmatched bases: 9. The CDR3 here is CASSESIGTGFHEQFF. DNA of the CDR3: TGCGCCAGCAGTGAGTCGATTGGGACAGGTTTCCATGAGCAGTTCTTC.

CDR3 amino acids: CASSKTANSPLHF. Here the CDR3 DNA reads TGTGCCAGCAGCAAAACAGCCAATTCACCCCTCCACTTT. The rearrangement links TRBV2 to TRBJ1-6; D not resolved. The V end lost 6 bases, the J end lost 7 bases, and 10 bases lay between the germline ends. The CDR3 sequence is 13 residues long. CDR1 is SNHLY and CDR2 is FYNNEI in the germline V gene.

As to this clone: Additional DNA sequences in this sample encode the identical CDR3. CDR3 nucleotides: TGTGCAAGTCGCTTACGAAGTCTAGCTGTAGGCCGGAATTGTGGCTACACCTTC. It encodes CASRLRSLAVGRNCGYTF. The chain carries TRBV12-2 and TRBJ1-2. TRBV12-2 is noted as a pseudogene. The CDR3 sequence is 18 residues long.

The chain combines TRBV9 with TRBJ1-1; possible D gene TRBD1, 5 bases. Germline-derived CDR1 and CDR2 are SGDLS and YYNGEE. The CDR3 runs 14 residues. V was trimmed by 0 bases and J by 5 bases, leaving 11 bases between them. CDR3 sequence: CASSVDQGATEAFF. The CDR3 DNA reads TGTGCCAGCAGCGTAGATCAGGGCGCAACTGAAGCTTTCTTT. Complete variable domain (other parts from reference TRBV9 and TRBJ1-1): DSGVTQTPKHLITATGQRVTLRCSPRSGDLSVYWYQQSLDQGLQFLIQYYNGEERAKGNILERFSAQQFPDLHSELNLSSLELGDSALYFCASSVDQGATEAFFGQGTRLTVV.

J is TRBJ2-2 and V is TRBV29-1, with D tentatively TRBD1 (7 bases). The CDR3 totals 15 residues. V was cut by 5 bases and J by 2 bases, with 15 bases left in between. Germline V gives CDR1 SQVTM, CDR2 ANQGSEA. CDR3 residues: CSVHLGGGNTGELFF. The CDR3 coding sequence is TGCAGCGTTCACCTTGGAGGGGGCAACACCGGGGAGCTGTTTTTT.

This rearrangement joins TRBV7-9 to TRBJ2-7; D possibly corresponds to TRBD2 (6 bases). In germline, CDR1 is SEHNR, CDR2 FQNEAQ (reference sequence). V was cut by 8 bases and J by 2 bases, with 16 bases left in between. This CDR3 is 14 amino acids long. The CDR3 is CASGRESVPYEQYF. CDR3 nucleotides: TGTGCCAGCGGTCGGGAGTCCGTACCCTACGAGCAGTACTTC.

The chain is built from TRBV7-8 and TRBJ2-5; D gene unclear. The V end lost 0 bases, the J end lost 0 bases, and 11 bases lay between the germline ends. Germline CDR1 and CDR2: SGHVS and FQNEAQ. This CDR3 is built from 16 residues. The CDR3 protein is CASSLARLADQETQYF. In DNA, the CDR3 is TGTGCCAGCAGCTTAGCAAGACTCGCGGACCAAGAGACCCAGTACTTC.

This chain links TRBV6-5 with TRBJ2-2, with D unclear. Germline V gene lookup returns CDR1 MNHEY and CDR2 SVGAGI. Trimming stripped 11 bases from V and 10 bases from J, with 17 bases between. The CDR3 runs 12 residues. The CDR3 spells CAHGRSLEELFF. CDR3 sequence (DNA): TGTGCCCATGGCAGGTCCTTAGAGGAGCTGTTTTTT.

This clone was counted only a few times. V is TRBV2 and J is TRBJ1-2; TRBD1 matches at 10 bases. With V trimmed by 7 bases and J by 2 bases, 4 bases remained unmatched. Germline CDR1 is SNHLY and CDR2 is FYNNEI. The CDR3 is made up of 14 amino acids. The CDR3 spells CASTDRGNNYGYTF. The CDR3 DNA sequence: TGTGCCAGCACGGACAGGGGGAACAACTATGGCTACACCTTC.

The chain combines TRBV27 with TRBJ2-7, with a weak D call TRBD1 (6 bases). The CDR3 runs 13 residues. The V gene's germline CDR1 is MNHEY and CDR2 SMNVEV (reference sequence). The ends were cut back, 6 bases at V and 0 bases at J, with 9 bases in the middle. The CDR3 here is CASSQQGSYEQYF. In nucleotides, the CDR3 is TGTGCCAGCAGCCAACAGGGCTCCTACGAGCAGTACTTC.

This clone was seen at least ten times. This chain uses TRBV6-1 with TRBJ2-7, with D possibly TRBD2 on 6 matching bases. Trimming pared 7 bases from V and 5 bases from J, leaving 21 bases between. This CDR3 contains 15 residues. CDR1 is MNHNS and CDR2 is SASEGT in the germline V gene. CDR3 in amino acids: CASTPIIDGGNEQYF. The CDR3 nucleotides read TGTGCCAGCACTCCCATTATCGATGGCGGGAACGAGCAGTACTTC.

The chain's CDR3 is CASRKTSGVTDTQYF. The CDR3 nucleotides are TGTGCCAGTAGGAAGACTAGCGGGGTCACAGATACGCAGTATTTT. This sequence joins TRBV19 and TRBJ2-3; 11 nucleotides line up with TRBD2. This CDR3 has 15 residues. Germline V gene data show CDR1 as LNHDA and CDR2 as SQIVND (reference sequence). The J segment lost 2 bases and the V segment lost 6 bases, leaving 4 bases of the junction unmatched.

The V gene is TRBV6-6, the J gene TRBJ2-1; 8 bases align to TRBD2. V lost 2 bases and J lost 10; bases outside the gene matches: 7. CDR1 and CDR2 (germline): MNHNY, SVGAGI (reference sequence). This CDR3 region has 14 residues. Written as DNA, the CDR3 is TGTGCCAGCAGTTACGTCGGGGGGGCAGGCGAGCAGTTCTTC. Amino acid sequence: CASSYVGGAGEQFF.

The gene calls are TRBV5-1 and TRBJ2-7; the match to TRBD2 covers 13 bases. V lost 3 bases and J lost 2; bases outside the gene matches: 2. Germline lookup yields CDR1 SGHRS and CDR2 YFSETQ. The CDR3 is 15 residues long. The CDR3 region is CASSYGLAGAYEQYF. CDR3 nucleotides: TGCGCCAGCAGCTACGGACTAGCGGGAGCCTACGAGCAGTACTTC.

The chain couples TRBV7-6 to TRBJ2-2; 12 positions agree with TRBD2. The V segment lost 5 bases and the J segment 7 bases; nucleotides outside the gene matches: 8. This CDR3 has 16 residues. Germline V gene lookup returns CDR1 SGHVS and CDR2 FNYEAQ. In nucleotides, the CDR3 is TGTGCCAGCAGCGTGACTAGCGGGGGAGTGGGCGGGGAGCTGTTTTTT. It yields the protein CASSVTSGGVGGELFF.

The CDR3 loop reads CASSLQGASGGPRTDTQYF. CDR3 DNA sequence: TGCGCCAGCAGCTTACAAGGAGCTAGCGGGGGACCCCGCACAGATACGCAGTATTTT. This rearrangement joins TRBV5-1 to TRBJ2-3, with 10 positions matching TRBD2. V shed 2 bases and J 1 base; nucleotides not matched to a gene: 13. In germline, CDR1 is SGHRS, CDR2 YFSETQ. This CDR3 has 19 residues.